Each of the 17 T cell receptor beta chains below was sequenced from the same sample in a study of tumor and adjacent non-tumor tissue in lung cancer. The library came from three nested PCR rounds adapted from ARM-PCR protocols. In TCRdb, the multiplex PCR reads were re-called with MiXCR into one record per CDR3 protein. The sample shows approximately 110,000 distinct CDR3 sequences, more than 60% of them seen only once. No cell sorting was done before RNA was extracted from the tissue. The specimen sequenced was lung tumor tissue. The receptors shown here come from a woman aged 55-69 years with non-small cell lung cancer.

Comments on this clonotype: At one end, the junction sequence differs from germline, possibly due to a read error. This sequence joins TRBV12-3 or TRBV12-4 and TRBJ2-7, with a possible D match to TRBD2 (6 bases). The CDR3 loop spans 14 amino acids. DNA of the CDR3: TGTGCCAGCAATCGGGACTCCCCGTCGGACGAGCAATACTTC. It codes for CASNRDSPSDEQYF.

In this sample, this clonotype turned up a few times. A much larger clone lies a single base off, so this may be a read error. This chain uses TRBV6-5 with TRBJ2-1; 11 nucleotides agree with TRBD2. There are 15 residues in the CDR3. CDR1 is MNHEY and CDR2 is SVGAGI in the germline V gene. CDR3 sequence: CASSLASGGYNERFF. The CDR3, as DNA: TGTGCCAGCAGCCTTGCTAGCGGGGGGTACAATGAGCGGTTCTTC.

Notes on this clonotype: The junction and the germline gene differ at one end; a read error may be behind it. The V call is TRBV9, the J call TRBJ2-1, with D unclear. The CDR3 totals 12 residues. CDR1 SGDLS and CDR2 YYNGEE come from the germline V gene. Here the CDR3 reads CGSSPQSDEQFF. The CDR3 DNA follows: TGTGGCAGCAGCCCCCAGTCGGATGAGCAGTTCTTC.

A note on this clonotype: A much larger clone is a single base away; this may be a read error. The chain combines TRBV6-5 with TRBJ2-3; 9 nucleotides align to TRBD2. Per germline, CDR1 MNHEY and CDR2 SVGAGI. The CDR3 consists of 15 residues. The CDR3 DNA sequence: TGTACCAGCAGTCGGCGGGGGGGACCGACAGATACGCAGTATTTT. Amino acids: CTSSRRGGPTDTQYF.

A remark on this clonotype: Sequence at one end of the junction differs from germline and may be a read error. The gene calls are TRBV28 and TRBJ2-1; TRBD1 is a possible D gene (7 bases). Germline CDR1 reads MDHEN; CDR2 reads SYDVKM. The CDR3 is made up of 14 amino acids. The CDR3 region is CVSSMTGRFNEQFF. As DNA, the CDR3 is TGTGTCAGCAGTATGACAGGGAGGTTCAATGAGCAGTTCTTC.

Of note for this clonotype: A read error is likely, as this CDR3 ends without the conserved phenylalanine or tryptophan. J is TRBJ2-1 and V is TRBV29-1; 8 bases line up with TRBD1. Trimming took 6 bases from V and 4 from J; bases not matched to a gene: 8. Germline V CDR1 and CDR2: SQVTM, ANQGSEA. The CDR3 covers 14 residues. The CDR3 is CSVGDRGRYNEQFL. The CDR3 coding sequence is TGCAGCGTGGGAGACAGGGGCAGGTACAATGAGCAGTTCTTA.

The chain uses TRBV7-8 and TRBJ1-5; D is uncertain. Gene TRBJ2-3 matches the end of the DNA better, so the J call may be wrong. Germline V gives CDR1 SGHVS, CDR2 FQNEAQ. This CDR3 has 13 residues. This CDR3 reads CASSLARDQPQYF. CDR3 nucleotide sequence: TGTGCCAGCAGCTTAGCGCGAGATCAGCCCCAGTATTTT.

As regards this clonotype: A much larger clone differs from this one at a single base, so this may be a read error. This chain joins TRBV20-1 and TRBJ1-3; tentatively, D is TRBD1 (6 bases). In germline, CDR1 is DFQATT, CDR2 SNEGSKA (reference sequence). With 5 bases removed from V and 4 bases from J, the gap between germline ends came to 18 bases. CDR3 length: 15 amino acids. The CDR3 DNA is TGCAGTGCTGATCCGGGCAGGGGATCCGGAAACACCATATATTTT. As protein: CSADPGRGSGNTIYF.

With respect to this clonotype: It is likely a read error, because the conserved phenylalanine at the end of the CDR3 is missing. The chain couples TRBV20-1 to TRBJ2-5; 11 bases agree with TRBD2. The V segment lost 0 bases and the J segment 5 bases; nucleotides outside the gene matches: 8. CDR1 is DFQATT and CDR2 is SNEGSKA in the germline V gene (reference sequence). CDR3 length: 16 amino acids. CDR3 bases: TGCAGTGCTAGAGATTGTAGCGGGAGGGCCCGTGAGACCCAGTACTTG. It encodes CSARDCSGRARETQYL.

With respect to this clonotype: A much larger clone lies one base from this, so it may be a read error. The CDR3 does not end in the conserved phenylalanine or tryptophan, so this is likely a read error. The rearrangement joins TRBV14 to TRBJ2-5; D not certain. The germline CDR1 and CDR2 sequences are SGHDN and FVKESK. The CDR3 totals 11 residues. The V end lost 1 base, the J end lost 5 bases, and 2 bases lay between the germline ends. The DNA for the CDR3 is TGTGCCAGCAGCCAAGTTGAGACCCAGTACTTA. Its protein is CASSQVETQYL.

This clonotype was found a few times. A much larger clonotype is one base distant, so this may be a read error. The CDR3, as DNA: TGTGCCAGCAGCCTCCGGGGACTTAAGAACACTGAAGCTTTCTTT. Translating gives CASSLRGLKNTEAFF. V is TRBV5-6 and J is TRBJ1-1; the D gene is possibly TRBD1 (5 bases). Germline CDR1 SGHDT, CDR2 YYEEEE. V was trimmed by 4 bases and J by 1 base, leaving 14 bases between them. The CDR3 is made up of 15 amino acids. Together with reference TRBV5-6 and TRBJ1-1, the CDR3 gives the full variable domain: DAGVTQSPTHLIKTRGQQVTLRCSPKSGHDTVSWYQQALGQGPQFIFQYYEEEERQRGNFPDRFSGHQFPNYSSELNVNALLLGDSALYLCASSLRGLKNTEAFFGQGTRLTVV.

To note about this clonotype: An end of the junction does not agree with germline; a read error may underlie this. V gene TRBV29-1 combines with J gene TRBJ1-2; D is ambiguous. In germline, CDR1 is SQVTM, CDR2 ANQGSEA. The CDR3 runs to 10 residues. The CDR3 bases are TGCAGCGTCTCCAACTATGGATACACCTTC. Its translation is CSVSNYGYTF.

In regard to this clonotype: One junction end disagrees with the germline gene, perhaps due to a read error. V and J are TRBV11-2 and TRBJ2-7; tentatively, D is TRBD1 or TRBD2 (5 bases each). The CDR3 has 14 amino acids. Germline V gene lookup returns CDR1 SGHAT and CDR2 FQNNGV. This chain's CDR3 is CASTWDRGGYDQYF. The CDR3 DNA follows: TGTGCAAGCACTTGGGACCGCGGAGGATACGACCAGTACTTC.

For this clonotype: The conserved closing phenylalanine or tryptophan is absent in this CDR3, likely reflecting a read error. The V and J genes are TRBV12-3 or TRBV12-4 and TRBJ2-2; unclear D gene. This CDR3 contains 13 residues. The CDR3 nucleotides read TGTGTCAGCAGCCTTCCCGTCCCCGGGGAGCTGTTTTAT. This codes for CVSSLPVPGELFY.

The rearrangement uses TRBV29-1 and TRBJ2-5; D is unresolved. The CDR3 length is 13 residues. In germline, CDR1 is SQVTM, CDR2 ANQGSEA. The V end was cut by 4 bases, the J end by 1 base, with 10 bases between. CDR3 sequence: CSVVDPFQETQYF. The CDR3 DNA is TGCAGCGTTGTGGATCCTTTCCAAGAGACCCAGTACTTC.

As to this clonotype: The CDR3 does not close with the conserved phenylalanine or tryptophan, likely indicating a read error. The chain carries TRBV20-1 and TRBJ2-3; the match to TRBD2 covers 10 bases. The CDR3 has 17 amino acids. CDR1 is DFQATT and CDR2 is SNEGSKA in the germline V gene (reference sequence). CDR3 bases: TGCAGTACTAGAAATCAGCTAGCGGGGGCTTCCACAGATACGCAGTATTTA. Its translation is CSTRNQLAGASTDTQYL.

Remarks on this clonotype: At one end, the junction sequence differs from germline, possibly due to a read error. This chain uses TRBV11-2 with TRBJ2-7; D is ambiguous. The CDR3 spans 12 residues. In germline, CDR1 is SGHAT, CDR2 FQNNGV. CDR3 bases: TGTGCCAGTAGCTTAGAGTTGACCGAGCGGTACTTC. Amino acids: CASSLELTERYF.